The subject of this entry is one T cell receptor (beta chain). Its specificity is not known. This entry is derived from a study of shared clonotypes between healthy human individuals. CD45RO negativity and positive selection for CCR7 defined naive CD8 cells, a population that excluded terminally differentiated effector memory CD45RA+ cells. Trimming stripped 0 bases from V and 3 bases from J, with 14 bases between. Germline V gives CDR1 SGHRS, CDR2 YFSETQ. The length of the CDR3 is 16 residues. General study findings and limits: On the whole, naive subsets had larger estimated richness than memory subsets had.

The material for each subset, its genomic DNA, was split evenly across several immunoSEQ plates. Assay: immunoSEQ multiplex PCR; the TCRdb copy retains only in-frame clones and omits some. The sample lists about 1,900,000 clones, about 94% occurring once. The sample consisted of naive CD8+ T cells sorted from blood. The source is a man younger than 30 in good health. The chain is built from TRBV5-1 and TRBJ2-3; D gene uncertain. The CDR3 DNA sequence: TGCGCCAGCAGCTTGGATTCGAAGACTCAAACAGATACGCAGTATTTT. This translates into CASSLDSKTQTDTQYF.